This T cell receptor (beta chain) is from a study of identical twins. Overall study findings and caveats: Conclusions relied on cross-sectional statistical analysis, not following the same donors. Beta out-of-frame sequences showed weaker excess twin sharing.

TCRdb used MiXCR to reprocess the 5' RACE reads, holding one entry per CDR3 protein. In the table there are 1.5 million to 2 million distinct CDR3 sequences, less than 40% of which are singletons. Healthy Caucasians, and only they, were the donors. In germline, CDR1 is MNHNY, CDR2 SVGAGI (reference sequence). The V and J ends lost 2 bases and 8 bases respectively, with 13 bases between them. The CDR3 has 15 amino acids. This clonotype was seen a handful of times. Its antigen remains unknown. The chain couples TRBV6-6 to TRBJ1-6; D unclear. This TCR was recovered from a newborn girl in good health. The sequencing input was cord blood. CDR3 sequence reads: CASSYPPGVDSPLHF. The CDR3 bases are TGTGCCAGCAGTTACCCCCCGGGAGTAGATTCACCCCTCCACTTT.